These 10 T cell receptor beta chains share one sample of origin, sequenced in a study of control samples from healthy donors and cancer patients. Data came from immunoSEQ multiplex PCR; TCRdb stores just in-frame clones and leaves some out. Its clone listing holds some 180,000 clones. Sequenced material: blood. The origin of the receptors is a woman aged 30 to 39 in good health.

This chain uses TRBV6-6 with TRBJ1-5, with D possibly TRBD2 on 7 matching bases. Near its end, the DNA agrees better with TRBJ2-3, so the J call may be wrong. CDR1 and CDR2 (germline): MNHNY, SVGAGI (reference sequence). This CDR3 has 15 amino acids. CDR3 DNA: TGTGCCAGCAGCAAGGGGGGGAATAGCAATCAGCCCCAGTATTTT. Translation gives CASSKGGNSNQPQYF.

The CDR3 DNA sequence: TGTGCCAGCAGTTTTCACCGGGGCAGGGGGTACTATGGCTACACCTTC. This codes for CASSFHRGRGYYGYTF. The V and J genes are TRBV27 and TRBJ1-2, with 7 nucleotides matching TRBD1. The trim removed 3 bases at V and 3 bases at J, leaving 10 bases unmatched. CDR1 MNHEY and CDR2 SMNVEV come from the germline V gene (reference sequence). CDR3 length: 16 residues.

V and J are TRBV25-1 and TRBJ1-4, with D unclear. Germline CDR1 and CDR2: MGHDK and SYGVNS. CDR3 length: 16 amino acids. Trimming removed 2 bases from V and 7 bases from J, with 17 bases in between. The CDR3 loop is CASSENTALRVEKLFF. The CDR3, as DNA: TGTGCCAGCAGTGAAAACACGGCCTTGCGTGTTGAAAAACTGTTTTTT.

Turning to this clone: Other DNA variants within this sample encode the same CDR3. J is TRBJ2-2 and V is TRBV24-1, with 11 bases identical to TRBD1. The CDR3 is made up of 14 amino acids. With V trimmed by 7 bases and J by 5 bases, 2 bases remained unmatched. The germline gives CDR1 KGHDR, CDR2 SFDVKD. The CDR3 reads CATRGQGATGELFF. As DNA, the CDR3 is TGTGCCACCAGAGGACAGGGGGCGACCGGGGAGCTGTTTTTT.

The CDR3 DNA reads as TGTGCCAGCAGTTTTAAAATAAGTTACGAGCAGTACTTC. Translated: CASSFKISYEQYF. V is TRBV6-6 and J is TRBJ2-7; D ambiguous. Trimming removed 4 bases at V and 4 bases at J, with 11 bases between. This CDR3 has 13 residues. Germline-derived CDR1 and CDR2 are MNHNY and SVGAGI (reference sequence).

The chain joins TRBV7-2 to TRBJ1-2; 7 positions agree with TRBD1. Germline trimming cut 4 bases from V and 7 bases from J; bases unmatched to any gene: 12. Germline V CDR1 and CDR2: SGHTA, FQGNSA. The CDR3 is 15 residues long. CDR3 DNA sequence: TGTGCCAGCAGCTGGGCGGTGACAGGGACTCTTGGCTACACCTTC. Translation gives CASSWAVTGTLGYTF.

The CDR3 DNA reads as TGTGCCAGCAGCTCCACAAGACTCCGGGACAGGGGAGGTGGAAACACCATATATTTT. This translates into CASSSTRLRDRGGGNTIYF. V and J are TRBV7-9 and TRBJ1-3, with 10 bases lining up with TRBD1. The V gene end was trimmed by 4 bases and the J gene end by 3 bases; junction bases not matched to a gene: 15. In germline, CDR1 is SEHNR, CDR2 FQNEAQ (reference sequence). The CDR3 has 19 residues.

The chain couples TRBV5-1 to TRBJ1-6; D is uncertain. This CDR3 has 16 residues. Germline CDR1 is SGHRS and CDR2 is YFSETQ. V lost 2 bases to trimming and J lost 7 bases, with 16 bases between them. DNA of the CDR3: TGCGCCAGCAGCTTTTCGGGAGTGGTGAACAATTCACCCCTCCACTTT. Translation: CASSFSGVVNNSPLHF.

The chain carries TRBV5-1 and TRBJ2-7; 7 bases map to TRBD1. CDR1 is SGHRS and CDR2 is YFSETQ in the germline V gene. With V trimmed by 3 bases and J by 10 bases, 13 bases remained unmatched. The CDR3 loop spans 14 amino acids. CDR3 residues: CASSSSTGTAKQYF. The CDR3 DNA is TGCGCCAGCAGCTCGAGTACCGGGACAGCTAAACAGTACTTC.

The gene calls are TRBV28 and TRBJ2-7, with no clear D. Per the germline V gene, CDR1 is MDHEN and CDR2 is SYDVKM. The CDR3 covers 15 residues. V lost 7 bases and J 3 bases, leaving 19 bases between the germline ends. Written as DNA, the CDR3 is TGTGCCAGCAAAAAAGGGCAGATTTGGAACTACGAGCAGTACTTC. Protein: CASKKGQIWNYEQYF.